The T cell receptor beta chain described here comes from a study of blood T cell repertoires in COVID-19. Study in general: Acute and convalescent COVID-19 specimens originated in the United States, Italy and Spain. Nucleic acid was either cDNA or gDNA, and it came from T cells, B-cell-depleted T cells, or PBMCs.

Here immunoSEQ multiplex PCR was the method, and the copy in TCRdb shows in-frame clones only, minus some. Here the sample spans roughly 120,000 clones, 80% being singletons. Germline values: CDR1 MNHEY, CDR2 SVGAGI. The CDR3 has 14 residues. V was shortened by 4 bases and J by 0 bases, with 7 bases between the two germline ends. The sequencing sample was made of peripheral blood. The rearrangement uses TRBV6-5 and TRBJ1-5; D ambiguous. This receptor was identified in a human donor in a cohort sampled during active or convalescent COVID-19. The CDR3 coding sequence is TGTGCCAGCAGTTTGGGCGTTAGCAATCAGCCCCAGCATTTT. The encoded protein is CASSLGVSNQPQHF.